The TCR beta chain under discussion was sequenced for a study of cytomegalovirus exposure and HLA in healthy donors. Study-wide findings and caveats: A missense variant in DCLRE1C was later tied to TCR beta V- and J-gene trimming. Per a later analysis, HLA-associated TCR beta chains showed more clonal expansion than other, equally common TCR beta chains. With high specificity and sensitivity, the classifier reportedly diagnosed cytomegalovirus status.

About this clone itself: No antigen is known for it.

The PCR was carried out with 60 Vbeta primers and 13 Jbeta primers. Produced via immunoSEQ multiplex PCR; TCRdb's table is partial and in-frame only. The repertoire includes about 160,000 clones, about 75% of them detected once, and 2% to 2.5% sits in the top ten. Donors sampled were nominally healthy, though unrecorded immune exposures were likely. After removal of 3 bases from V and 7 bases from J, the junction contained 9 bases not matched to a gene. Germline assignment: CDR1 MGHDK and CDR2 SYGVNS. This CDR3 region has 16 residues. The sample was PBMCs. This clonotype was obtained from a female donor in good health and CMV-seronegative. This chain connects TRBV25-1 to TRBJ1-4, with 9 bases identical to TRBD1. CDR3 loop: CASSERGQGDAEKLFF. The CDR3 DNA reads as TGTGCCAGCAGTGAGCGGGGACAGGGCGATGCTGAAAAACTGTTTTTT.